This TCR beta chain emerged from a study of T cells in Graves' hyperthyroidism and ophthalmopathy. It was RNA transcripts that yielded the amplified TCR beta CDR3 regions. First-round RT-PCR targeting the TCR CDR3 was performed with the HTBI primer set. TCRdb fed the multiplex PCR reads into MiXCR, producing one record per CDR3 protein. The sample shows roughly 700,000 distinct CDR3 sequences, about a third of them seen only once. This CDR3 contains 15 residues. Germline lookup yields CDR1 MGHDK and CDR2 SYGVNS. J lost 4 bases, V lost 3 bases, and 0 bases had no gene match. The sequence was obtained from a woman in her 40s with Graves' hyperthyroidism. Specimen: blood. The chain combines TRBV25-1 with TRBJ2-7; TRBD2 aligns across 16 bases. The CDR3 DNA reads as TGTGCCAGCAGTGAGGGACTAGCGGGAGGGTACGAGCAGTACTTC. It yields the protein CASSEGLAGGYEQYF.